This entry is about one T cell receptor beta chain. These data originate in a study of blood T cell repertoires in COVID-19. Turning to the study itself: From the United States, Italy and Spain came samples of acute and convalescent COVID-19. PBMCs, B-cell-depleted T cells, or T cells provided the cDNA or gDNA that made up the material.

The CDR3 extends over 18 amino acids. With 6 bases clipped from V and 8 bases from J, the junction kept 14 bases outside the gene matches. CDR1 is MNHEY, CDR2 SVGEGT, per germline. Methods used by the authors: Amplifying reference gene primers gave estimates of nucleated cell counts. Sequenced by immunoSEQ multiplex PCR; TCRdb stores in-frame clones only, minus some. That table gives V, J and clone size, and the DNA gave D and trimming. This table holds about 180,000 clones, approximately 86% found once. V and J are TRBV6-2 or TRBV6-3 and TRBJ2-1; the match to TRBD2 covers 15 bases. The sequence was obtained from a man aged 45-60 years with active or convalescent COVID-19. Sequenced sample: peripheral blood. CDR3 amino acids: CASSPRTSGRAGGDEQFF. DNA of the CDR3: TGTGCCAGCAGCCCTCGGACTAGCGGGAGGGCCGGGGGCGATGAGCAGTTCTTC.